The TCR beta chain under discussion was sequenced for a study of blood T cell repertoires in COVID-19. Study summary: The cDNA or gDNA used as material had been derived from T cells, B-cell-depleted T cells, or PBMCs.

Exposed participants encountered a COVID-19 case during the 2 weeks preceding study entry. V lost 5 bases and J 5 bases, leaving 6 bases between the germline ends. The CDR3 is made up of 12 amino acids. Germline V gives CDR1 MDHEN, CDR2 SYDVKM. TCRdb's copy holds only in-frame clones and misses some; the assay was immunoSEQ multiplex PCR. The sample holds some 300,000 clones, just under 90% seen once. The rearrangement uses TRBV28 and TRBJ1-4; D call uncertain. Sample: PBMCs or T cells enriched from blood (not recorded which). The sequence derives from a woman aged 50 to 60 who had been exposed to COVID-19. For the CDR3, the DNA is TGTGCCAGCAGTCTCCCGAATGAAAAACTGTTTTTT. This gives the protein CASSLPNEKLFF.